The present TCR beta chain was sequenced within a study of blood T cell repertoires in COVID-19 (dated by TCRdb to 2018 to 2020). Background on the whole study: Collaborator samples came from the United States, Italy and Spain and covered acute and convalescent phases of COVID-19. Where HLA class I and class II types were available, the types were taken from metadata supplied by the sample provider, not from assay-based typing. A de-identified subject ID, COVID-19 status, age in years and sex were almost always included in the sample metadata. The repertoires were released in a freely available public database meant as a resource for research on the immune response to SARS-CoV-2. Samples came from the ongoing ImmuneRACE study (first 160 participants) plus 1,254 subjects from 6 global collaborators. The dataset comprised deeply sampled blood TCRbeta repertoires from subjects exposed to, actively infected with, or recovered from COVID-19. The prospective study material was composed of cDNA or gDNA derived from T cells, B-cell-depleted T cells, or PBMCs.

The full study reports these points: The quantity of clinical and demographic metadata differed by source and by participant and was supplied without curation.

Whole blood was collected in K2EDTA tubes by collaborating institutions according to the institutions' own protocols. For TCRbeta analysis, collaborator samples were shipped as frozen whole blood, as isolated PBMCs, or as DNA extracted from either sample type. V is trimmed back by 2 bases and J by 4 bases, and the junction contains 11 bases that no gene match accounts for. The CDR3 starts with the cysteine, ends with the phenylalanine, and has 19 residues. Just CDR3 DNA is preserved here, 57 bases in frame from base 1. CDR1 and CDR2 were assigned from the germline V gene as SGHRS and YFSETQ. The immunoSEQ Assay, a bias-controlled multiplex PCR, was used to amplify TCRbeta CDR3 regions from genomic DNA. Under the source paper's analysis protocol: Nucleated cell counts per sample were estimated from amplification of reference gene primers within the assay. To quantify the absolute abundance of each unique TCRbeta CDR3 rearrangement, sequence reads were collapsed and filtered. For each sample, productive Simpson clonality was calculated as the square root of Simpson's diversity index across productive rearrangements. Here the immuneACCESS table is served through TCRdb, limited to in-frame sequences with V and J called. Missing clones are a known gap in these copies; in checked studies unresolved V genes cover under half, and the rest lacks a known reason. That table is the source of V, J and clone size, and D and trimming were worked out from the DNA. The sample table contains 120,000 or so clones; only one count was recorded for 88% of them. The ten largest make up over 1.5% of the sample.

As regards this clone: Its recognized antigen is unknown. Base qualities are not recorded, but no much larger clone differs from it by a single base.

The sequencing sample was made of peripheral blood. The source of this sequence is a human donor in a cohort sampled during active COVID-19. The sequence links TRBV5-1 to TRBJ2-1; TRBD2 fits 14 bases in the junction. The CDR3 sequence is CASSFSGTSGGRGYNEQFF. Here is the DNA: TGCGCCAGCAGCTTCTCCGGGACTAGCGGGGGAAGGGGGTACAATGAGCAGTTCTTC.